Below are 23 T cell receptor beta chains sequenced from a single sample in a study of T cells after yellow fever vaccination. In TCRdb, the 5' RACE reads were re-called with MiXCR into one record per CDR3 protein. Of roughly 120,000 distinct CDR3 sequences in the sample, about 7.4% were seen once. The source material was CD4+ T cells sorted from PBMCs, sampled roughly 10 days after the first yellow fever vaccination. The receptors come from a man aged 18 to 30 who received the YFV17D yellow fever vaccine.

This clonotype was counted many times. The chain employs TRBV3-1 and TRBJ1-1; no clear D gene. V gave up 1 base and J gave up 10 bases, with 13 bases separating them. CDR3 length: 13 amino acids. Germline CDR1 LGHDT, CDR2 YNNKEL (reference sequence). This CDR3 is CASSQGPFQLAFF. The CDR3, as DNA: TGTGCCAGCAGCCAAGGCCCCTTCCAGTTAGCTTTCTTT.

Comment on this clonotype: With a much larger clone just one base away, this may be a read error. This rearrangement joins TRBV7-2 to TRBJ2-1; D uncertain. The CDR3 has 15 amino acids. The V end lost 5 bases, the J end lost 8 bases, and 19 bases lay between the germline ends. CDR1 and CDR2 (germline): SGHTA, FQGNSA. The CDR3: CASSIGVHPRYEQFF. The CDR3 region has the DNA TGTGCCAGCAGCATCGGAGTCCACCCGCGGTATGAGCAGTTCTTC.

This clonotype was detected many times. The V gene is TRBV5-1, the J gene TRBJ2-1, with D uncertain. CDR3 length: 13 residues. Trimming took 2 bases from V and 4 from J, leaving 7 bases between them. From germline, CDR1 is SGHRS and CDR2 YFSETQ. The CDR3 reads CASSFRGYNEQFF. The CDR3 bases are TGCGCCAGCAGCTTTCGCGGATACAATGAGCAGTTCTTC.

This clonotype was counted at least ten times. The genes are TRBV5-6 and TRBJ2-5; no firm D call. V gave up 0 bases and J gave up 7 bases, with 4 bases separating them. The CDR3 runs to 11 residues. Germline CDR1 SGHDT, CDR2 YYEEEE. The CDR3 region is CASSLAGTQYF. As DNA, the CDR3 is TGTGCCAGCAGCTTGGCCGGGACCCAGTACTTC.

In its sample, this clonotype was seen many times. The chain recombines TRBV12-3 or TRBV12-4 with TRBJ2-3; no firm D call. Trimming pared 4 bases from V and 6 bases from J, leaving 11 bases between. This CDR3 has 13 amino acids. DNA for the CDR3: TGTGCCAGCAGTTCAGGCCCCGGGGATACGCAGTATTTT. Translated, it gives CASSSGPGDTQYF.

At least ten counts were recorded for this clonotype. The chain combines TRBV6-1 with TRBJ1-5, with a weak D call TRBD1 (5 bases). The CDR3 contains 14 residues. The V end lost 10 bases, the J end lost 3 bases, and 16 bases lay between the germline ends. Per germline, CDR1 MNHNS and CDR2 SASEGT. CDR3 nucleotides: TGTGCCATCCGCCCAGGGATTGACAATCAGCCCCAGCATTTT. Encoded protein: CAIRPGIDNQPQHF.

The sample holds a few counts of this clonotype. The chain links TRBV5-4 to TRBJ1-6; D uncertain. V was cut by 4 bases and J by 8 bases, with 7 bases left in between. Germline CDR1 SGHNT, CDR2 YYREEE (reference sequence). The CDR3 has 12 amino acids. The CDR3 spells CASSASDSPLHF. Here the CDR3 DNA reads TGTGCCAGCAGCGCCTCAGATTCACCCCTCCACTTT.

The V and J genes are TRBV7-2 and TRBJ2-3, with D perhaps matching TRBD1 or TRBD2 (6 bases each). The length of the CDR3 is 16 residues. Germline-derived CDR1 and CDR2 are SGHTA and FQGNSA. Trimming took off 0 bases at V and 2 bases at J, with 12 bases between the two ends. CDR3 DNA: TGTGCCAGCAGCTTAGCGCCGGGGGCCCCCACAGATACGCAGTATTTT. Protein sequence: CASSLAPGAPTDTQYF.

This clonotype was recorded many times. This chain uses TRBV5-1 with TRBJ2-7; D remains ambiguous. The CDR3 is made up of 14 amino acids. The V gene lost 0 bases and the J gene lost 6 bases, with 13 bases spanning the gap. CDR1 SGHRS and CDR2 YFSETQ come from the germline V gene. CDR3 loop: CASSLAWSRREQYF. The CDR3 bases are TGCGCCAGCAGCTTGGCGTGGTCTCGGCGCGAGCAGTACTTC.

This clonotype showed up many times. The rearrangement joins TRBV4-1 to TRBJ2-3; TRBD2 agrees at 12 bases. The CDR3 runs 17 residues. From germline, CDR1 is MGHRA and CDR2 YSYEKL. The ends lost 3 bases at V and 5 bases at J; junction bases unmatched: 9. Written as DNA, the CDR3 is TGCGCCAGCAGCCAGAGGACTAGCGGGGTGGGGATAGATACGCAGTATTTT. Protein product: CASSQRTSGVGIDTQYF.

This clonotype is medium-sized in the sample. A read error may account for a junction end that differs from germline. The chain couples TRBV5-1 to TRBJ2-3, with D perhaps TRBD1 (6 bases). CDR1 is SGHRS and CDR2 is YFSETQ in the germline V gene. CDR3 size: 14 residues. The CDR3 nucleotides read TGTGCCAGCAGCTTAGGACAGAGCACAGATACGCAGTATTTT. As protein: CASSLGQSTDTQYF.

This clonotype was found many times. The chain uses TRBV7-8 and TRBJ2-7, with D tentatively TRBD1 (6 bases). Germline assignment: CDR1 SGHVS and CDR2 FQNEAQ. Between the trimmed V and J ends, which lost 5 bases and 3 bases, there was a span of 17 bases. The CDR3 spans 15 residues. The CDR3 bases are TGTGCCAGCAGCCCACAGGGACCGCTAGGCTACGAGCAGTACGTC. It yields the protein CASSPQGPLGYEQYV.

This clonotype has at least ten counts. The J gene is TRBJ2-1, the V gene TRBV10-2, with 7 bases fitting TRBD1. This CDR3 region has 13 residues. The J segment lost 8 bases and the V segment lost 8 bases, leaving 9 bases of the junction unmatched. Looked up from germline, CDR1 is WSHSY and CDR2 is SAAADI. The CDR3 is CASADRDDDEQFF. CDR3 sequence (DNA): TGCGCCAGCGCCGACAGGGACGATGATGAGCAGTTCTTC.

This clonotype has at least ten counts. An end of the junction does not agree with germline; a read error may underlie this. The J gene is TRBJ2-5, the V gene TRBV7-3; tentatively, D is TRBD2 (5 bases). The CDR3 has 16 residues. Germline V CDR1 and CDR2: SGHTA, FQGTGA. In DNA, the CDR3 is TGTGCCAGCAGCCTAACCGGAGGCATTTATCAAGAGACCCAGTACTTC. Its translation: CASSLTGGIYQETQYF.

This clonotype appeared many times. The chain links TRBV10-3 to TRBJ2-7; the match to TRBD1 covers 11 bases. CDR1 ENHRY and CDR2 SYGVKD come from the germline V gene. This CDR3 is built from 15 residues. V trimming: 3 bases; J trimming: 4 bases; junction bases outside the gene matches: 5. The CDR3, as DNA: TGTGCCATCAGTGATCTGGACAGGGGGCAGTACGAGCAGTACTTC. Protein sequence: CAISDLDRGQYEQYF.

In this sample, this clonotype turned up many times. V usage is TRBV7-2 and J usage is TRBJ1-1, with TRBD1 matching over 11 bases. The CDR3 spans 16 residues. The trim removed 4 bases at V and 4 bases at J, leaving 8 bases unmatched. Germline V gene sequence: CDR1 SGHTA, CDR2 FQGNSA. CDR3 loop: CASSSQTGTGGTEAFF. The DNA of the CDR3 is TGTGCCAGCAGCTCACAGACCGGGACAGGGGGCACTGAAGCTTTCTTT. The whole variable domain, filled in from reference TRBV7-2 and TRBJ1-1, reads GAGVSQSPSNKVTEKGKDVELRCDPISGHTALYWYRQSLGQGLEFLIYFQGNSAPDKSGLPSDRFSAERTGGSVSTLTIQRTQQEDSAVYLCASSSQTGTGGTEAFFGQGTRLTVV.

There are a few counts of this clonotype. The rearrangement uses TRBV5-5 and TRBJ1-5; D uncertain. The length of the CDR3 is 15 residues. The V and J ends lost 4 bases and 0 bases respectively, with 11 bases between them. The V gene's germline CDR1 is SGHKS and CDR2 YYEKEE (reference sequence). CDR3 coding DNA: TGTGCCAGCAGCCGTGAGGGTTCTAGCAATCAGCCCCAGCATTTT. Translating gives CASSREGSSNQPQHF.

On this clonotype itself: Given a much more abundant clone one base away, this may be a read error. This chain uses TRBV6-5 with TRBJ2-2; no definite D call. Per the germline V gene, CDR1 is MNHEY and CDR2 is SVGAGI. Trimming cost V 4 bases and J 4 bases, with 10 bases left between them. The CDR3 covers 14 residues. CDR3 in amino acids: CASSSLAVTGELFF. CDR3 DNA: TGTGCCAGCAGTTCCCTCGCAGTCACCGGGGAGCTGTTTTTT.

This clonotype was observed at least ten times. The rearrangement joins TRBV6-1 to TRBJ2-3; D remains ambiguous. This CDR3 contains 12 residues. Germline assignment: CDR1 MNHNS and CDR2 SASEGT. The V gene lost 2 bases and the J gene lost 2 bases, with 2 bases spanning the gap. The CDR3: CASSEFTDTQYF. As DNA, the CDR3 is TGTGCCAGCAGTGAATTCACAGATACGCAGTATTTT.

At least ten counts were recorded for this clonotype. The J gene is TRBJ2-7, the V gene TRBV5-1; 8 bases agree with TRBD1. The CDR3 runs 14 residues. V was clipped by 3 bases and J by 2 bases; unmatched bases: 4. Per germline, CDR1 SGHRS and CDR2 YFSETQ. CDR3 coding DNA: TGCGCCAGCAGCTCCTCGGGACAGGCCTACGAGCAGTACTTC. Protein: CASSSSGQAYEQYF.

This clonotype occurred many times. This chain joins TRBV3-1 and TRBJ2-7, with 10 nucleotides matching TRBD1. Germline V lookup: CDR1 LGHDT, CDR2 YNNKEL (reference sequence). Trimming cost V 4 bases and J 3 bases; bases outside gene matches: 9. The CDR3 is 16 amino acids. The CDR3 loop is CASSLPGGDRGYEQYF. The CDR3 DNA is TGTGCCAGCAGCCTCCCAGGAGGGGACAGGGGCTACGAGCAGTACTTC.

The sample holds many counts of this clonotype. CDR3 sequence: CASSLGSRQETQYF. In DNA, the CDR3 is TGTGCCAGCAGCTTAGGGTCACGGCAAGAGACCCAGTACTTC. V is TRBV7-2 and J is TRBJ2-5; D ambiguous. The CDR3 spans 14 residues. Between the trimmed V and J ends, which lost 1 base and 2 bases, there was a span of 8 bases. Germline CDR1 is SGHTA and CDR2 is FQGNSA.

In this sample, this clonotype turned up many times. The chain uses TRBV12-3 or TRBV12-4 and TRBJ2-3; D unresolved. This CDR3 comprises 11 residues. The V end was cut by 6 bases, the J end by 6 bases, with 7 bases between. In nucleotides, the CDR3 is TGTGCCAGCAGCTACTGGGATACGCAGTATTTT. It translates to CASSYWDTQYF.